This TCR beta chain was sequenced during a study of T-cell memory formation after mild COVID-19. The CDR3 has 16 residues. V shed 2 bases and J shed 0 bases, with 11 bases lying between them. The V gene's germline CDR1 is LGHNA and CDR2 YNFKEQ. Via MiXCR, TCRdb re-called the 5' RACE reads, giving one row per CDR3 protein. The data contain more than 300,000 distinct CDR3 sequences, approximately 14% of them seen just once; the ten biggest clones take up about 24%. General observations from the study: Pre-infection memory showed some responding clones, and this suggested that cross-reactive memory joined. Nothing showed for sure that second-wave clones peaking on day 37 were SARS-CoV-2 specific.

Many counts were recorded for this clonotype. The antigen is not known. Sequencing input: PBMCs or a T cell subset sorted from them (not recorded which). This chain links TRBV4-2 with TRBJ1-5, with D tentatively TRBD1 (5 bases). This TCR was sampled from a man younger than 35 who had mild COVID-19 (a few samples of this study predate the infection). Cell type and time point are not known. The CDR3 DNA follows: TGTGCCAGCAGCCAACAGGGAGGCCATAGCAATCAGCCCCAGCATTTT. Translating gives CASSQQGGHSNQPQHF.